A single sample is the source of the 2 T cell receptor beta chains below, sequenced in a study of vaccination effects on CD4 cells after COVID-19. Assay: immunoSEQ multiplex PCR; the TCRdb copy retains only in-frame clones and omits some. This sample has around 47,000 clones; around 80% occur once, and the top ten carry 25% to 30%. No cognate antigen is known for these TCRs. Sequencing in the ViraFEST assay came after antigen-specific CD4+ T cells had been expanded with viral peptide pools, which were used to stimulate PBMC. Upon completion of about 10 days in culture, CD4+ T cells were isolated. According to PCR results, the person was infected with SARS-CoV-2 between March and December 2020. Sample: CD4+ T cells from PBMCs cultured with a peptide pool, taken before COVID-19 vaccination. Every receptor here comes from a human donor who had a prior SARS-CoV-2 infection.

The chain carries TRBV5-1 and TRBJ2-7; D is uncertain. Deletions cut 0 bases from V and 7 bases from J, with 5 bases between. CDR3 length: 11 residues. Germline loops: CDR1 SGHRS, CDR2 YFSETQ. In DNA form, the CDR3 reads TGCGCCAGCAGCTTGGTAGGGGAGCAGTACTTC. Residues: CASSLVGEQYF.

The J gene is TRBJ2-3, the V gene TRBV5-1; 8 bases match TRBD2. CDR1 is SGHRS and CDR2 is YFSETQ in the germline V gene. This CDR3 comprises 15 residues. The V and J ends lost 2 bases and 0 bases, in that order; junction bases with no gene match: 2. CDR3 coding DNA: TGCGCCAGCAGCTTCGGGGGGGAAAGCACAGATACGCAGTATTTT. The encoded protein is CASSFGGESTDTQYF. The variable domain in full, with the rest retrieved from reference TRBV5-1 and TRBJ2-3, is KAGVTQTPRYLIKTRGQQVTLSCSPISGHRSVSWYQQTPGQGLQFLFEYFSETQRNKGNFPGRFSGRQFSNSRSEMNVSTLELGDSALYLCASSFGGESTDTQYFGPGTRLTVL.